This T cell receptor (beta chain) derives from a study of identical twins listed by TCRdb under 2016. Describing the broader study: To test whether fetal clonotypes persist, the study used deep sequencing on TCR alpha and beta repertoires from monozygotic twins, unrelated adults of various ages, and cord blood. To rule out contamination, the twin experiments were replicated at different times with different library preparation protocols. Overall results and qualifications from the work: Excess twin sharing in beta out-of-frame sequences was weaker because fewer shared sequences lowered the signal-to-noise ratio. Fewer insertions were carried by abundant cord blood beta clonotypes; a weaker similar trend was observed in young adult naive repertoires, while no such trend was observed in memory repertoires. Zero-insertion analyses could be partly confounded by invariant T cells such as MAIT and iNKT, though diverse VJ usage argued against such confounding for most clonotypes. Compared with coincidental sharing between unrelated individuals, an excess of low generation-probability sequences was observed among out-of-frame TCR alpha sequences shared between twins. Because the same donors could not be followed over many years, conclusions were based on cross-sectional statistical analysis. Out-of-frame TCR alpha sharing in monozygotic twins was systematically underestimated by recombination models, whereas sharing between unrelated individuals was in agreement with the recombination models.

All donors were healthy Caucasians. The twin cohort comprised three pairs of female monozygotic twins, all aged roughly 18 to 30 years. Peripheral blood mononuclear cells were the source from which RNA for the TCR libraries was isolated. Regarding this clonotype: Its antigen is currently not known. Per-nucleotide qualities are absent, and no much larger clonotype sits a single base away.

Preparation of the library involved 5' RACE. The sequencer was an Illumina HiSeq 2000. A universal primer binding site was introduced by template switching, and a unique molecular identifier was present in the final cDNA, enabling accurate counting of TCR cDNA molecules. Specific primers in the conserved constant-segment region were used to synthesize first-strand cDNA for TCR alpha and beta chains. To control for contamination, every cDNA library carried two barcodes: a SMART-Mk sample barcode plus Illumina barcodes. Two successive PCR steps introduced TruSeq adapter sequences along with Illumina sample barcodes. TCR alpha and beta cDNA libraries were sequenced on the Illumina HiSeq platform with custom primers. Per the original workflow: MiGEC processed the raw reads to extract unique molecular identifiers, while MiXCR was used to determine the CDR3 positions. Recombination models were inferred per individual with the repgenHMM and IGoR tools using an EM algorithm. The analysis of shared clonotypes was done with the tcR package in R, with sharing normalized by the product of cloneset sizes. To study raw recombination without the effects of thymic and clonal selection, out-of-frame nonproductive sequences were analyzed. In TCRdb, the public reads were trimmed at Q25 with fastp and aligned with MiXCR, with productive beta chains retained. Identical CDR3 protein sequences are pooled into one entry, listed with their most common genes and DNA. The V and J calls shown here were made by TCRdb, not taken from the authors' results. This sample lists roughly 720,000 distinct CDR3 sequences; about 18% were detected once. The top ten clonotypes cover about 12% of the sample.

These data were also reused for a study on T cells expressing NK-cell markers. The other study reports the following: Three sorted T-cell subsets (CD3+CD56+NKG2C+, CD3+CD56+NKG2C- and CD3+CD56-NKG2C+) from fewer than 10 donors had their TCR beta-chain repertoires profiled. Of the eight sequenced donors, seven were found to be HCMV-seropositive and one was found to be HCMV-seronegative. To restrict sorting to alphabetaTCR-expressing T cells, an anti-gammadeltaTCR antibody was added in several experiments. In six donors, the dominant CD3+CD56+NKG2C+ clonotypes were among the top 10 CD8+ clonotypes and accounted for about 1.0-7.5% of CD8+ T cells. Those dominant clonotypes were again the most abundant among CD3+CD56-NKG2C+ cells in several donors, at roughly 25-60.1%. It remained unclear whether the expanded NKG2C-expressing T cell clones were specific for HCMV antigens. The study sequenced eight donors, all healthy volunteers chosen at random: three men and five women. To determine HCMV serostatus, a commercial ELISA kit was used to detect HCMV-specific IgG in serum. Bulk peripheral blood T-cell repertoires were additionally sequenced from unsorted PBMC for six donors. MIGEC was used to demultiplex reads and group reads by UMI, and MiTCR was used to assemble and quantify clonotypes. To exclude erroneous sequences, only TCR cDNA sequences supported by at least two reads were retained. The tcR package was used for downstream repertoire analysis, with clonotypes matched between fractions based on CDR3 nucleotide sequence plus V segment. VDJmatch was used to annotate antigen specificity against VDJdb, with one amino acid substitution in CDR3 permitted.

Sequencing was performed on PBMCs. This TCR was sampled from a woman in her late teens or twenties in good health.

CDR3 loop: CATSATGWSRFF. The bases are TGTGCCACCAGTGCAACAGGATGGAGTCGGTTCTTC. The chain was built from TRBV24-1 and TRBJ2-1; the D segment could be TRBD1, given 5 matching bases. Looking up the germline V gene yields CDR1 KGHDR and CDR2 SFDVKD. The CDR3 measures 12 amino acids from cysteine to phenylalanine. Of the read, only the CDR3 DNA is kept; its 36 bases are in frame from base 1. Trimming costs V 5 bases and J 15 bases, and their ends lie 16 bases apart.